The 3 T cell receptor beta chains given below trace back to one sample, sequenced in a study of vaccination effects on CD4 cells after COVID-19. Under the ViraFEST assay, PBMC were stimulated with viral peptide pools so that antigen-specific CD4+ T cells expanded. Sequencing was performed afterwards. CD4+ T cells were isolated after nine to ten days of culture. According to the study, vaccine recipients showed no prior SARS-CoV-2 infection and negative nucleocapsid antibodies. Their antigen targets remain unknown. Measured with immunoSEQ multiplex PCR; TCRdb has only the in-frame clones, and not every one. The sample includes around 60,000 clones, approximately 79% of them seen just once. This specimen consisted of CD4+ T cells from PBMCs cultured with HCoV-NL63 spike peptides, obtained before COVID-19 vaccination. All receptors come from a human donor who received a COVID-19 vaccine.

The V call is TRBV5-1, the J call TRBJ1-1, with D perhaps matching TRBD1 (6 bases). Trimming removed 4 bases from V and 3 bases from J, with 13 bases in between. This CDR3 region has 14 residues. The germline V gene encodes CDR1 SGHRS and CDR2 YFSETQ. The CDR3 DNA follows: TGCGCCAGCAGCCGGAGGGGGGGAGACACTGAAGCTTTCTTT. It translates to CASSRRGGDTEAFF.

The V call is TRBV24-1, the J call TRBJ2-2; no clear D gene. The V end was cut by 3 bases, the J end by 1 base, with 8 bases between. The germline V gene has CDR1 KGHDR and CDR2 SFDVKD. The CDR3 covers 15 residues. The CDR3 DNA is TGTGCCACCAGTGATGTTCGTGGGAACACCGGGGAGCTGTTTTTT. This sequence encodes CATSDVRGNTGELFF.

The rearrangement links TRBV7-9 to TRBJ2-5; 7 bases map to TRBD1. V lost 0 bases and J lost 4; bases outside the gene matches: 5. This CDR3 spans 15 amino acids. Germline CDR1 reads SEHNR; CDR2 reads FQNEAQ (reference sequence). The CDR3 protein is CASSLAPTGLETQYF. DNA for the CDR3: TGTGCCAGCAGCTTAGCCCCGACAGGGTTAGAGACCCAGTACTTC.